This T cell receptor (beta chain) was sequenced during a study of PD-1 blockade in classical Hodgkin lymphoma. This clone showed up just once. TCRdb keeps only in-frame clones here, not all; method: immunoSEQ multiplex PCR. The sample holds about 21,000 clones; roughly 73% are singletons and the top ten take approximately 25%. V lost 6 bases and J lost 4; bases outside the gene matches: 6. This CDR3 comprises 14 residues. CDR1 is SGHDT and CDR2 is YYEEEE in the germline V gene. Relapse was seen in all patients after autologous stem cell transplantation, and brentuximab vedotin exposure was variable. The clonotype comes from a human donor with classical Hodgkin lymphoma. The sequencing here drew on peripheral blood mononuclear cells (PBMCs), taken before the second cycle of nivolumab. The chain joins TRBV5-6 to TRBJ2-5; 10 bases fit TRBD1. The CDR3 DNA reads TGTGCCAGCATTTACCGGGACAGGGGAGAGACCCAGTACTTC. Its translation is CASIYRDRGETQYF.